This T cell receptor (beta chain) was retrieved from a study of T cell repertoires in ileal Crohn's disease. In the study overall: Surgery for a complication: stricturing in roughly 60%, penetrating in roughly 39%. Approximately 550 nanograms of biopsy DNA per sample underwent TCRB immunosequencing.

Notes on this clone: Its antigen is unknown.

The CDR3 is made up of 14 amino acids. The method was immunoSEQ multiplex PCR; TCRdb's version includes in-frame clones alone and lacks a portion of them. The sample holds some 16,000 clones, approximately 92% seen once. Whole-study findings and limits: Compared with non-smokers, active smokers at surgery showed more clonal expansions.

As to time point: inflamed ileum from the surgical specimen. The chain has TRBV12-1 and TRBJ1-6; TRBD1, as called in the table, went unchecked against the DNA. TRBV12-1 is noted as a pseudogene. The receptor was derived from an adult with Crohn's disease. Material: ileal tissue. CDR3 amino acids: CASSGQDYNSPLHF. CDR3 nucleotides: TGTGCCAGCAGCGGACAGGACTACAATTCACCCCTCCACTTT.